In its sample, the clone carrying this TCR beta chain was seen a few times. This record comes from a study of immune evolution from preneoplasia to lung adenocarcinoma. Trimming shortened V by 3 bases and J by 3 bases, and 12 bases separated the two germline ends. Per the germline V gene, CDR1 is SGHNT and CDR2 is YYREEE (reference sequence). This CDR3 spans 15 amino acids. Between the mid-2010s and the late 2010s, patients underwent resection in Japan or China. Two lung cancer pathologists independently confirmed each histologic diagnosis. Data came from immunoSEQ multiplex PCR; TCRdb stores just in-frame clones and leaves some out. The table has 9,000 to 10,000 clones, roughly four fifths seen once.

The specimen was FFPE lung adenocarcinoma in situ tissue. This clonotype was sampled from a person aged 65-85 years with lung adenocarcinoma. J is TRBJ1-4 and V is TRBV5-4; no clear D. CDR3 sequence (DNA): TGTGCCAGCAGCTCGACGGGGTATGCTAATGAAAAACTGTTTTTT. Encoded protein: CASSSTGYANEKLFF.